These 30 T cell receptor beta chains were sequenced from one sample in a study of T cell responses to AZD1222 COVID-19 vaccine (dated by TCRdb to 2020 to 2022). The library came from the immunoSEQ multiplex PCR assay. The table comes from immuneACCESS by way of TCRdb, which keeps in-frame sequences with V and J called. Part of the clones is missing from these tables; in studies checked, under half for an unresolved V gene and the rest for unknown reasons. Here the sample has over 120,000 clones; approximately 92% occur a single time. The ten largest clonotypes hold roughly 1.7% of the sample. This specimen's time point label, interpreted: baseline before first vaccination. The sample was peripheral blood, taken on day 0 of AZD1222 vaccination. The receptors were sampled from an adult in good health.

This clone was counted once. The chain links TRBV18 to TRBJ2-1, with 7 bases that match TRBD2. The CDR3 runs 15 residues. The J segment lost 2 bases and the V segment lost 1 base, leaving 2 bases of the junction unmatched. CDR1 is KGHSH, CDR2 LQKENI, per germline. The CDR3 DNA reads as TGTGCCAGCTCACCACTGGGACTAACCTACAATGAGCAGTTCTTC. Amino acid sequence: CASSPLGLTYNEQFF.

This chain links TRBV4-2 with TRBJ2-1, with TRBD2 matching 12 bases. V lost 1 base, J lost 2 bases, and 9 bases stayed unmatched. Germline V gives CDR1 LGHNA, CDR2 YNFKEQ. The CDR3 is 19 residues long. The CDR3 sequence is CASSQAGELAGGPYNEQFF. DNA for the CDR3: TGTGCCAGCAGCCAAGCGGGGGAACTAGCGGGAGGCCCCTACAATGAGCAGTTCTTC.

This clone has only one observation. The chain employs TRBV7-9 and TRBJ2-2; possible D gene TRBD2, 6 bases. V dropped 1 base and J dropped 8 bases, with 17 bases sitting between them. The CDR3 has 16 amino acids. CDR1 SEHNR and CDR2 FQNEAQ come from the germline V gene (reference sequence). Here the CDR3 DNA reads TGTGCCAGCAGCTTAGGACCAGGCGGGGTTCAAGGGGAGCTGTTTTTT. Its protein is CASSLGPGGVQGELFF.

V gene TRBV12-3 or TRBV12-4 combines with J gene TRBJ2-2; D uncertain. The CDR3 is 12 amino acids. V shed 4 bases and J shed 2 bases, with 2 bases lying between them. The CDR3 sequence: CASSSNTGELFF. As DNA, the CDR3 is TGTGCCAGCAGTTCCAACACCGGGGAGCTGTTTTTT.

The chain couples TRBV6-1 to TRBJ1-2, with D unclear. V lost 1 base to trimming and J lost 6 bases, with 15 bases between them. The germline V gene has CDR1 MNHNS and CDR2 SASEGT. This CDR3 contains 15 residues. CDR3 nucleotides: TGTGCCAGCAGTGAAGGACCATTAGTCTGGGATGGCTACACCTTC. Translated: CASSEGPLVWDGYTF.

Written as DNA, the CDR3 is TGCGCCAGCAGCATGCACGGCTCCTATAATTCACCCCTCCACTTT. Amino acids: CASSMHGSYNSPLHF. The V and J genes are TRBV4-1 and TRBJ1-6; D is ambiguous. The CDR3 totals 15 residues. Germline V lookup: CDR1 MGHRA, CDR2 YSYEKL. V was pared by 5 bases and J by 0 bases, with 8 bases between.

V gene TRBV11-2 combines with J gene TRBJ1-1, with D perhaps TRBD1 (5 bases). The CDR3 loop spans 15 amino acids. CDR1 SGHAT and CDR2 FQNNGV come from the germline V gene. Deletions cut 1 base from V and 8 bases from J, with 17 bases between. The CDR3: CASSLAFGREKEAFF. In DNA, the CDR3 is TGTGCCAGCAGCTTAGCCTTCGGCAGGGAGAAGGAAGCTTTCTTT. The whole variable domain, filled in from reference TRBV11-2 and TRBJ1-1, reads EAGVAQSPRYKIIEKRQSVAFWCNPISGHATLYWYQQILGQGPKLLIQFQNNGVVDDSQLPKDRFSAERLKGVDSTLKIQPAKLEDSAVYLCASSLAFGREKEAFFGQGTRLTVV.

The chain joins TRBV27 to TRBJ2-1; TRBD2 is a possible D gene (6 bases). The V gene's germline CDR1 is MNHEY and CDR2 SMNVEV (reference sequence). V was clipped by 11 bases and J by 2 bases, with 13 bases between them. The CDR3 loop spans 13 amino acids. CDR3 sequence (DNA): TGTGCCGGAGGAAGCGGGCCCTACAATGAGCAGTTCTTC. Its protein is CAGGSGPYNEQFF.

This clone was detected a few times. The chain employs TRBV7-9 and TRBJ2-7; no definite D call. The V and J ends lost 1 base and 1 base respectively, with 11 bases between them. Germline CDR1 and CDR2: SEHNR and FQNEAQ (reference sequence). CDR3 length equals 15 residues. CDR3 sequence reads: CASSLGGRQSYEQYF. The CDR3 nucleotides read TGTGCCAGCAGCTTAGGAGGCAGGCAATCCTACGAGCAGTACTTC.

J is TRBJ1-1 and V is TRBV12-5, with D unclear. Per the germline V gene, CDR1 is LGHNT and CDR2 is FRNRAP. The CDR3 is made up of 11 amino acids. V shed 8 bases and J shed 4 bases, with 8 bases lying between them. The CDR3 region is CASSWGTEAFF. CDR3 nucleotide sequence: TGTGCTAGTTCATGGGGCACTGAAGCTTTCTTT.

The chain carries TRBV5-4 and TRBJ1-2; no firm D call. Between the trimmed V and J ends, which lost 3 bases and 4 bases, there was a span of 13 bases. In germline, CDR1 is SGHNT, CDR2 YYREEE (reference sequence). This CDR3 is 14 amino acids long. The DNA for the CDR3 is TGTGCCAGCAGCTCCACCACCGGTTTCTATGGCTACACCTTC. Its protein is CASSSTTGFYGYTF. Full variable domain (remainder filled in from reference TRBV5-4 and TRBJ1-2): ETGVTQSPTHLIKTRGQQVTLRCSSQSGHNTVSWYQQALGQGPQFIFQYYREEENGRGNFPPRFSGLQFPNYSSELNVNALELDDSALYLCASSSTTGFYGYTFGSGTRLTVV.

The gene calls are TRBV9 and TRBJ2-3, with D maybe TRBD1 (6 bases). The V gene lost 0 bases and the J gene lost 1 base, with 9 bases spanning the gap. Per germline, CDR1 SGDLS and CDR2 YYNGEE. This CDR3 has 15 amino acids. The DNA of the CDR3 is TGTGCCAGCAGCGTAGAGGACAGTCGCACAGATACGCAGTATTTT. Translated: CASSVEDSRTDTQYF.

The chain is built from TRBV21-1 and TRBJ1-5. TRBV21-1 is reported as a pseudogene. This CDR3 contains 13 residues. The CDR3 DNA follows: TGTGCCACGCGTGGAGTTGGAAATCAGCCCCAGCATTTT. Its protein is CATRGVGNQPQHF.

The V call is TRBV9, the J call TRBJ2-3; D possibly uses TRBD1 or TRBD2 (5 bases each). Germline CDR1 SGDLS, CDR2 YYNGEE. This CDR3 comprises 15 residues. Trimming stripped 1 base from V and 1 base from J, with 10 bases between. The DNA for the CDR3 is TGTGCCAGCAGCGTATCGCTGGGGGGCACAGATACGCAGTATTTT. It encodes CASSVSLGGTDTQYF. Filled out from reference TRBV9 and TRBJ2-3, the complete variable domain reads DSGVTQTPKHLITATGQRVTLRCSPRSGDLSVYWYQQSLDQGLQFLIQYYNGEERAKGNILERFSAQQFPDLHSELNLSSLELGDSALYFCASSVSLGGTDTQYFGPGTRLTVL.

V usage is TRBV4-2 and J usage is TRBJ1-4, with 9 bases aligning to TRBD1. CDR3 size: 16 residues. Germline lookup yields CDR1 LGHNA and CDR2 YNFKEQ. The V gene end was trimmed by 3 bases and the J gene end by 7 bases; junction bases not matched to a gene: 9. The CDR3 here is CASSHTPGQGGEKLFF. The CDR3 DNA follows: TGTGCCAGCAGCCACACTCCGGGACAGGGAGGTGAAAAACTGTTTTTT.

The chain couples TRBV7-2 to TRBJ2-1; the match to TRBD2 covers 13 bases. Germline V lookup: CDR1 SGHTA, CDR2 FQGNSA. The CDR3 covers 16 residues. V dropped 4 bases and J dropped 4; count of bases not matched to a gene: 4. CDR3 sequence (DNA): TGTGCCAGCAGCTATAGGACTAGCGGGGGTTACAATGAGCAGTTCTTC. Translation gives CASSYRTSGGYNEQFF. Supplemented by reference TRBV7-2 and TRBJ2-1, the full variable domain reads GAGVSQSPSNKVTEKGKDVELRCDPISGHTALYWYRQSLGQGLEFLIYFQGNSAPDKSGLPSDRFSAERTGGSVSTLTIQRTQQEDSAVYLCASSYRTSGGYNEQFFGPGTRLTVL.

The genes are TRBV5-1 and TRBJ1-1, with D maybe TRBD1 (6 bases). The CDR3 has 15 amino acids. Germline V gene lookup returns CDR1 SGHRS and CDR2 YFSETQ. Trimming removed 4 bases from V and 0 bases from J, with 13 bases in between. The CDR3 nucleotides are TGCGCCAGCAGCGTGGCAGGGGCCCTGAACACTGAAGCTTTCTTT. As protein: CASSVAGALNTEAFF.

This rearrangement joins TRBV12-3 or TRBV12-4 to TRBJ2-5, with D possibly TRBD1 on 5 matching bases. CDR3 size: 13 residues. The V and J ends lost 6 bases and 4 bases respectively, with 12 bases between them. CDR3 DNA: TGTGCCAGCAGAATAGCAGGGTCAGAGACCCAGTACTTC. Translation: CASRIAGSETQYF.

CDR3 protein: CAISESFGGRLANEKLFF. In nucleotides, the CDR3 is TGTGCCATCAGTGAGTCTTTCGGGGGAAGGTTGGCTAATGAAAAACTGTTTTTT. This chain uses TRBV10-3 with TRBJ1-4, with D possibly matching TRBD1 (5 bases). Trimming removed 0 bases from V and 3 bases from J, with 17 bases in between. The CDR3 loop spans 18 amino acids. In germline, CDR1 is ENHRY, CDR2 SYGVKD.

This chain joins TRBV5-1 and TRBJ1-1; TRBD1 aligns across 7 bases. V gave up 4 bases and J gave up 5 bases; unmatched junction bases: 2. This CDR3 has 12 residues. The germline CDR1 and CDR2 sequences are SGHRS and YFSETQ. CDR3 DNA: TGCGCCAGCAGCGCGGGACAGACTGAAGCTTTCTTT. Protein: CASSAGQTEAFF.

This chain uses TRBV2 with TRBJ1-2; D may be TRBD1 (5 bases). Trimming took 8 bases from V and 8 from J, leaving 24 bases between them. Germline V gene lookup returns CDR1 SNHLY and CDR2 FYNNEI. The CDR3 has 15 residues. DNA of the CDR3: TGTGCCAGCCCTCGCTGGGACGGACGATTCCAAGGCTACACCTTC. Residues: CASPRWDGRFQGYTF. Variable domain in full (rest from reference TRBV2 and TRBJ1-2): EPEVTQTPSHQVTQMGQEVILRCVPISNHLYFYWYRQILGQKVEFLVSFYNNEISEKSEIFDDQFSVERPDGSNFTLKIRSTKLEDSAMYFCASPRWDGRFQGYTFGSGTRLTVV.

The V gene is TRBV11-2, the J gene TRBJ2-3, with no clear D. Trimming cost V 2 bases and J 6 bases, with 9 bases left between them. The CDR3 consists of 13 residues. Germline V gene sequence: CDR1 SGHAT, CDR2 FQNNGV. CDR3 amino acids: CASSLWSRDTQYF. The CDR3 DNA follows: TGTGCCAGCAGCTTATGGTCGAGGGATACGCAGTATTTT. The variable domain in full, with the rest retrieved from reference TRBV11-2 and TRBJ2-3, is EAGVAQSPRYKIIEKRQSVAFWCNPISGHATLYWYQQILGQGPKLLIQFQNNGVVDDSQLPKDRFSAERLKGVDSTLKIQPAKLEDSAVYLCASSLWSRDTQYFGPGTRLTVL.

The table lists this clone with a count of one. The chain is built from TRBV28 and TRBJ1-1; 8 bases are shared with TRBD1. The CDR3 is 14 amino acids. CDR1 is MDHEN and CDR2 is SYDVKM in the germline V gene. With 7 bases clipped from V and 7 bases from J, the junction kept 11 bases outside the gene matches. CDR3 coding DNA: TGTGCCAGCAAACTTGACGGGACAGGCGTTGAAGCTTTCTTT. Protein: CASKLDGTGVEAFF.

V and J are TRBV30 and TRBJ2-7, with D possibly matching TRBD1 (5 bases). V dropped 1 base and J dropped 6 bases, with 10 bases sitting between them. The CDR3 runs 12 residues. Germline lookup yields CDR1 GTSNPN and CDR2 SVGIG (reference sequence). The CDR3 DNA sequence: TGTGCCTGGAGTGGGACACCAGTCGAGCAGTACTTC. Its protein product is CAWSGTPVEQYF. The entire variable domain, with the rest obtained from reference TRBV30 and TRBJ2-7, is as follows: SQTIHQWPATLVQPVGSPLSLECTVEGTSNPNLYWYRQAAGRGLQLLFYSVGIGQISSEVPQNLSASRPQDRQFILSSKKLLLSDSGFYLCAWSGTPVEQYFGPGTRLTVT.

As for this clone: This sample includes further DNA sequences coding for the same CDR3. The chain is built from TRBV3-1 (or the pseudogene TRBV3-2) and TRBJ1-5; no firm D call. V gave up 5 bases and J gave up 0 bases, with 5 bases separating them. The CDR3 consists of 13 residues. Germline V gene data show CDR1 as LGHDT and CDR2 as YNNKEL (reference sequence). CDR3 in DNA: TGTGCCAGCAGCAGTTATAGCAATCAGCCCCAGCATTTT. Translating gives CASSSYSNQPQHF.

The rearrangement uses TRBV5-1 and TRBJ1-2, with TRBD1 identical over 7 bases. V lost 0 bases and J lost 9; bases outside the gene matches: 8. The CDR3 sequence is 14 residues long. Looked up from germline, CDR1 is SGHRS and CDR2 is YFSETQ. Here the CDR3 DNA reads TGCGCCAGCAGCTTGGAATCCACGACAGGGCGCTACACCTTC. It encodes CASSLESTTGRYTF.

This clone turned up a few times. At one boundary the junction diverges from the germline segment, which might be a read error. The chain combines TRBV30 with TRBJ1-5; no clear D. Germline lookup yields CDR1 GTSNPN and CDR2 SVGIG (reference sequence). This CDR3 region has 13 residues. For the CDR3, the DNA is TGTGCCTGGGGTGTTAATAGCAATCAGCCCCAGCATTTT. Its protein product is CAWGVNSNQPQHF.

The gene calls are TRBV2 and TRBJ1-2; D unresolved. This CDR3 is 13 amino acids long. Germline V gene lookup returns CDR1 SNHLY and CDR2 FYNNEI. The V end was cut by 7 bases, the J end by 4 bases, with 13 bases between. The CDR3 DNA follows: TGTGCCAGCACTCCGGAGACCTCCTATGGCTACACCTTC. Amino acids: CASTPETSYGYTF.

The genes are TRBV5-1 and TRBJ2-3; D remains ambiguous. Germline values: CDR1 SGHRS, CDR2 YFSETQ. The CDR3 loop spans 10 amino acids. Trimming pared 6 bases from V and 7 bases from J, leaving 6 bases between. The CDR3: CASNGHTQYF. Written as DNA, the CDR3 is TGCGCCAGCAACGGACATACGCAGTATTTT. The full variable domain, its missing parts supplied by reference TRBV5-1 and TRBJ2-3, is KAGVTQTPRYLIKTRGQQVTLSCSPISGHRSVSWYQQTPGQGLQFLFEYFSETQRNKGNFPGRFSGRQFSNSRSEMNVSTLELGDSALYLCASNGHTQYFGPGTRLTVL.

Turning to this clone: This sample includes further DNA sequences coding for the same CDR3. The chain carries TRBV27 and TRBJ2-7, with 8 bases that match TRBD1. Germline V gives CDR1 MNHEY, CDR2 SMNVEV (reference sequence). V shed 3 bases and J 3 bases; nucleotides not matched to a gene: 1. This CDR3 region has 13 residues. CDR3 sequence (DNA): TGTGCCAGCAGTTTCGGACAGGGCTACGAGCAGTACTTC. Translation: CASSFGQGYEQYF.